This T cell receptor (beta chain) comes out of a study of cytotoxic CD8 clonotypes in ibrutinib-treated CLL. The intended depth for sequencing was 1 in 200,000 to 1 in 1 million T cells. Sequencing used immunoSEQ multiplex PCR; TCRdb keeps in-frame clones, though not all of them. Here the sample spans 300,000 or so clones, 67% being singletons. Regarding this clone: Its antigen remains unidentified.

Study-wide results and limits: Sustained-remission patients were sampled at one set of times and progressing patients at different ones. Against age-matched healthy donors, baseline clonality ran higher and tracked circulating CD8+ T-cell counts.

The source of this sequence is a human donor with chronic lymphocytic leukemia. The sequencing used PBMCs, collected after 36 months of ibrutinib treatment.

The CDR3 reads CASSHRTSGRTVNTGELFF. CDR3 DNA sequence: TGCGCCAGCAGCCACCGGACTAGCGGGAGGACGGTGAACACCGGGGAGCTGTTTTTT. The chain employs TRBV4-1 and TRBJ2-2, with TRBD2 matching 14 bases. Germline CDR1 reads MGHRA; CDR2 reads YSYEKL. Unmatched junction bases numbered 7, after V lost 3 bases and J lost 1 base. The CDR3 covers 19 residues.